This TCR beta chain was observed in a study of identifying expanded T cells in peripheral blood. Germline V lookup: CDR1 SGHKS, CDR2 YYEKEE (reference sequence). The CDR3 consists of 19 residues. V was pared by 2 bases and J by 2 bases, with 23 bases between. The data were produced by immunoSEQ multiplex PCR, yet TCRdb's version contains in-frame clones alone and is incomplete. The table has some 100,000 clones, approximately 90% seen once. This receptor was identified in a person aged 18 to 70 in good health. Source material: blood. The chain carries TRBV5-5 and TRBJ1-5, with D possibly matching TRBD1 (6 bases). DNA of the CDR3: TGTGCCAGCAGCTTCCAGACAGGAAGGACATTATCAGGCAATCAGCCCCAGCATTTT. As protein: CASSFQTGRTLSGNQPQHF.